This TCR beta chain came from a study of cytomegalovirus exposure and HLA in healthy donors. Germline V gene data show CDR1 as SGHAT and CDR2 as FQNNGV. CDR3 length: 18 amino acids. The V and J ends lost 5 bases and 0 bases, in that order; junction bases with no gene match: 13. Study conclusions and caveats: Analysis performed later showed TCR beta chains linked to HLA being more clonally expanded than equally common others. Being productive about 90% or about 30% of the time was typical of most TCR beta V segments in an earlier analysis. In a later analysis, TCR beta V- and J-gene trimming was associated with a missense DCLRE1C variant. The study reported that TCR beta sequences accurately predicted HLA-A and HLA-B alleles in most subjects.

Primers for the PCR totalled 60 Vbeta and 13 Jbeta. The data were produced by immunoSEQ multiplex PCR, yet TCRdb's version contains in-frame clones alone and is incomplete. The table shows 140,000 to 150,000 clones, with around 82% occurring only once. This clone was observed a handful of times. Antigen specificity is unknown. The chain combines TRBV11-2 with TRBJ1-1; 9 bases line up with TRBD1. The sequence was collected from a woman between 18 and 29 years old in good health and CMV-seropositive. Sequencing was performed on PBMCs. Here the CDR3 DNA reads TGTGCCAGCAGCCTTCGGACAGGGGTGTTTAGGATGAACACTGAAGCTTTCTTT. Translation gives CASSLRTGVFRMNTEAFF.